This TCR beta chain appears in the sequencing data of a study of cytomegalovirus exposure and HLA in healthy donors. In the case of this clone: Its antigen is not known.

The CDR3 loop spans 15 amino acids. Germline values: CDR1 SGHRS, CDR2 YFSETQ. V lost 2 bases, J lost 5 bases, and 17 bases lay in between. Amplification used 60 Vbeta primers and 13 Jbeta primers. Libraries were prepared by immunoSEQ multiplex PCR; TCRdb keeps only in-frame clonotypes and omits some of them. The sample has about 70,000 clones; 70% to 80% are singletons. Whole-study findings and limits: TCR beta chains numbering 164 were designated cytomegalovirus-associated.

The source of this sequence is a girl aged 10 to 17 in good health and CMV-seropositive. The gene calls are TRBV5-1 and TRBJ2-7; D ambiguous. The sample taken for sequencing was PBMCs. This CDR3 reads CASSLGVVESHEQYF. The CDR3 DNA is TGCGCCAGCAGCTTAGGAGTCGTCGAGAGCCACGAGCAGTACTTC. Complete variable domain (other parts from reference TRBV5-1 and TRBJ2-7): KAGVTQTPRYLIKTRGQQVTLSCSPISGHRSVSWYQQTPGQGLQFLFEYFSETQRNKGNFPGRFSGRQFSNSRSEMNVSTLELGDSALYLCASSLGVVESHEQYFGPGTRLTVT.